The rows below give T cell receptor beta chains drawn from one sample of a study of blood T cell repertoires in COVID-19. Produced via immunoSEQ multiplex PCR; TCRdb's table is partial and in-frame only. The sample has about 46,000 clones; around 87% are singletons. The sequencing sample was made of peripheral blood. These receptors all come from a human donor in a cohort sampled during active COVID-19. Both conserved end residues are part of each CDR3. A D gene is named only where the DNA matches it firmly. The size of a clone is reported for some rows only, either as once, few or many, or as a class for expanded clones.

>TRBV9|-|TRBD1|TRBJ1-2
TGTGCCAGCAGCGTAGACCCCTCTCTCGGACAGGGCCGTTGGAACTATGGCTACACCTTC
CASSVDPSLGQGRWNYGYTF
>TRBV10-1|once|TRBD1|TRBJ2-1
TGCGCCAGACCGGGACAGGGGAAATTCTTC
CARPGQGKFF
>TRBV24-1|-|-|TRBJ1-2
TGTGCCACCAGTGCCAGAGCAGACAGCGCCTACGGCTATGGCTACACCTTC
CATSARADSAYGYGYTF
>TRBV7-9|-|-|TRBJ1-5
TGTGCCAGCAGCTTAGACAGTAATAGCAATCAGCCCCAGCATTTT
CASSLDSNSNQPQHF
>TRBV6-6|-|TRBD1|TRBJ1-1
TGTGCCAGCAGTTACCCTATGACAGGGGTCGGCACTGAAGCTTTCTTT
CASSYPMTGVGTEAFF
>TRBV6-4|-|TRBD2|TRBJ2-1
TGTGCCAGCAGTCTAGCGGGGGGTGGTCACGATGAGCAGTTCTTC
CASSLAGGGHDEQFF
>TRBV28|-|-|TRBJ2-7
TGTGCCAGCAGTTTCCGACAGGTCGAGCAGTACTTC
CASSFRQVEQYF
>TRBV6-5|-|-|TRBJ1-1
TGTGCCAGCACCCCCGGAGGGGTGAACACTGAAGCTTTCTTT
CASTPGGVNTEAFF
>TRBV18|-|-|TRBJ2-1
TGTGCCAGCTCCACCCTTAGCGAGAGCAATGAGCAGTTCTTC
CASSTLSESNEQFF
>TRBV27|-|-|TRBJ2-7
TGTGCCAGCAGTTTGGGCTTTTCCTACGAGCAGTACTTC
CASSLGFSYEQYF
>TRBV6-1|-|TRBD1|TRBJ2-7
TGTGCCAGCAGTGAATCCCCAGGGGGCTTTTACGAGCAGTACTTC
CASSESPGGFYEQYF
>TRBV6-5|-|TRBD1|TRBJ2-2
TGTGCCAGCAGAAGGGGACAGGGGAACACCGGGGAGCTGTTTTTT
CASRRGQGNTGELFF
>TRBV7-9|-|-|TRBJ2-1
TGTGCCAGCAGCTTAGGGGGGGAGAATGAGCAGTTCTTC
CASSLGGENEQFF
>TRBV3-1/TRBV3-2|-|-|TRBJ2-6
TGTGCCAGCAGCCAAGCGGGGTCTGGGGCCAACGTCCTGACTTTC
CASSQAGSGANVLTF
>TRBV27|-|TRBD1|TRBJ1-1
TGTGCCAGCAGTTTATCTGGACAGGGTCCCACTGAAGCTTTCTTT
CASSLSGQGPTEAFF
>TRBV29-1|-|TRBD2|TRBJ2-2
TGCAGCGGCGGGAGGTCGGTCGGGGAGCTGTTTTTT
CSGGRSVGELFF
>TRBV3-1/TRBV3-2|-|TRBD2|TRBJ2-1
TGTGCCAGCAGCCTCGAGGGACTAGCGGGAGGGTACAATGAGCAGTTCTTC
CASSLEGLAGGYNEQFF
>TRBV28|-|-|TRBJ1-5
TGTGCCAGCAGTTTAAGGGGTGTACGGTATCCCCAGCATTTT
CASSLRGVRYPQHF
>TRBV28|-|-|TRBJ1-5
TGTGCCAGCAGTTTATGGAGTCAGCCCCAGCATTTT
CASSLWSQPQHF
>TRBV15|-|-|TRBJ2-2
TGTGCCACCAGCAGAGATAAGCGTTCGGCCGGGGAGCTGTTTTTT
CATSRDKRSAGELFF
>TRBV6-5|once|TRBD1|TRBJ1-5
TGTGCCAGCAGGGCTCCGGGACAGGGGGGTCAGCCCCAGCATTTT
CASRAPGQGGQPQHF
>TRBV27|-|TRBD2|TRBJ2-3
TGTGCCAGCAGTTCCTTAGCGGGAGGGTTCTTTGATACGCAGTATTTT
CASSSLAGGFFDTQYF
>TRBV5-1|-|-|TRBJ2-7
TGCGCCAGCAGCCCCAGGGGAACCGAGCAGTACTTC
CASSPRGTEQYF
>TRBV9|-|-|TRBJ2-2
TGTGCCAGCAGTTGGGGGGACACCGGGGAGCTGTTTTTT
CASSWGDTGELFF
>TRBV28|once|-|TRBJ2-6
TGTGCCAGCAGATACAGCATCTCTGGGGCCAACGTCCTGACTTTC
CASRYSISGANVLTF